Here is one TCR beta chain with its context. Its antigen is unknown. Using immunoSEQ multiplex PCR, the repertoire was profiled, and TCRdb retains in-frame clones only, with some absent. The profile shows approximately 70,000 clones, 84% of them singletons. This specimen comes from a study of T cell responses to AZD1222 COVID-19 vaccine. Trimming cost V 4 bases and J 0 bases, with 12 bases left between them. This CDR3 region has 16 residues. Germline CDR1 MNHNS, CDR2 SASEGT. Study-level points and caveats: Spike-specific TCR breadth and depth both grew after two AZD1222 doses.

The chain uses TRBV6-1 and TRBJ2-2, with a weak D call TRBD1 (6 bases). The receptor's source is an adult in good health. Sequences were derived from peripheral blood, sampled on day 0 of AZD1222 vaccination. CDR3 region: CASSVDQGSNTGELFF. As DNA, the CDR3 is TGTGCCAGCAGTGTCGACCAGGGGTCGAACACCGGGGAGCTGTTTTTT.